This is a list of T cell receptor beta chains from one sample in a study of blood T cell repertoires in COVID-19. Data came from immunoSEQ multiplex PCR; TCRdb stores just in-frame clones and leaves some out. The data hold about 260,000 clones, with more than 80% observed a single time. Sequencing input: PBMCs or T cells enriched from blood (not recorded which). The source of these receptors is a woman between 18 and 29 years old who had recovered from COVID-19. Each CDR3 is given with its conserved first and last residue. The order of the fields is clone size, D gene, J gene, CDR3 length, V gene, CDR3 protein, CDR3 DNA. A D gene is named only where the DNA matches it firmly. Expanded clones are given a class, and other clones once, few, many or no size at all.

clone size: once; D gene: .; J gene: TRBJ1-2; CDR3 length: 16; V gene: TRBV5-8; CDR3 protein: CASSLAPGRAGYGYTF; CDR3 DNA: TGTGCCAGCAGCTTGGCCCCGGGTCGGGCGGGCTATGGCTACACCTTC
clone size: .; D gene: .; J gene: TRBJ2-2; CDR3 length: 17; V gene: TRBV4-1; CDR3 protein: CASSHQTSHLGTGELFF; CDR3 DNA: TGCGCCAGCAGCCACCAAACTAGCCACCTAGGAACCGGGGAGCTGTTTTTT
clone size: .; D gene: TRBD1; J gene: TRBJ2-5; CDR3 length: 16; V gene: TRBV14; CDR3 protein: CASSPTGGNSIETQYF; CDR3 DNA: TGTGCCAGCAGCCCGACAGGGGGCAATAGTATTGAGACCCAGTACTTC
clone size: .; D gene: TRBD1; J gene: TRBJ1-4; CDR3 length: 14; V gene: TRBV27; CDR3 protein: CASSLDRTNEKLFF; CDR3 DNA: TGTGCCAGCAGTTTGGACAGGACCAATGAAAAACTGTTTTTT
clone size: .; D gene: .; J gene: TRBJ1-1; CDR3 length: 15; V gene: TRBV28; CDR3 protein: CASRDPGLRNTEAFF; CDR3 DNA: TGTGCCAGCAGGGACCCGGGACTCCGGAACACTGAAGCTTTCTTT
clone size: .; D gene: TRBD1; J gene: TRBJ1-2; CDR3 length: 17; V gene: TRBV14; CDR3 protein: CASSQRTGGPANYGYTF; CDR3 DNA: TGTGCCAGCAGCCAAAGGACAGGGGGCCCCGCTAACTATGGCTACACCTTC
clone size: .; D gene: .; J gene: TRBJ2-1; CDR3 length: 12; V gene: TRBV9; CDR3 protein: CASSVVRGEQFF; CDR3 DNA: TGTGCCAGCAGCGTAGTGCGGGGTGAGCAGTTCTTC
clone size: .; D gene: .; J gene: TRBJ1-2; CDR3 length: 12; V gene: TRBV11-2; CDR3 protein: CASSLVRQGYTF; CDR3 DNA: TGTGCCAGCAGCTTAGTACGACAGGGCTACACCTTC
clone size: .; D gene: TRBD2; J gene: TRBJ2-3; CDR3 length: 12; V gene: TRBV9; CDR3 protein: CASGTKADTQYF; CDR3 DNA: TGTGCCAGCGGGACTAAGGCAGATACGCAGTATTTT
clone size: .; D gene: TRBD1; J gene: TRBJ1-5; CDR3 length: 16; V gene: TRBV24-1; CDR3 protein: CATSDRGQGLNQPQHF; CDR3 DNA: TGTGCCACCAGTGATCGGGGACAGGGGTTGAATCAGCCCCAGCATTTT
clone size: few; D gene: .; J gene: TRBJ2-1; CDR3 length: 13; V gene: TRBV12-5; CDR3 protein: CASGLIHGSEQFF; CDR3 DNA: TGTGCTAGTGGTTTGATTCACGGGAGTGAGCAGTTCTTC
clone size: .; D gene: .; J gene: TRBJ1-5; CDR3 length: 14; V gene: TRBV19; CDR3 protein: CASSQGMGNQPQHF; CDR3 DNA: TGTGCCAGTAGTCAGGGAATGGGCAATCAGCCCCAGCATTTT
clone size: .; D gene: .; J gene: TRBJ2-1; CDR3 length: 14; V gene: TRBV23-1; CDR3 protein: CASSLYNSYNEQFF; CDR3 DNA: TGCGCCAGCAGTCTTTACAACTCCTACAATGAGCAGTTCTTC
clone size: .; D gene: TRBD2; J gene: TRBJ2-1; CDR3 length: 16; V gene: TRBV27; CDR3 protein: CASSFGRGGLGNEQFF; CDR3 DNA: TGTGCCAGCAGTTTCGGCCGGGGGGGCCTAGGCAATGAGCAGTTCTTC
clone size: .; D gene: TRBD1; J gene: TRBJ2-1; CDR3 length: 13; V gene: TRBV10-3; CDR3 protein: CASGTGPYNEQFF; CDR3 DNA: TGTGCCAGCGGGACAGGGCCCTACAATGAGCAGTTCTTC
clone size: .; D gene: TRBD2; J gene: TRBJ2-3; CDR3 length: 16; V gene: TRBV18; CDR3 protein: CASSPTSGGDTDTQYF; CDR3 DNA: TGTGCCAGCTCACCTACTAGCGGGGGGGACACAGATACGCAGTATTTT
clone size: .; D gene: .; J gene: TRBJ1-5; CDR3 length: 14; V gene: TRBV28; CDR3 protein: CASSRQADNQPQHF; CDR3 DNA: TGTGCCAGCAGTCGACAGGCTGACAATCAGCCCCAGCATTTT
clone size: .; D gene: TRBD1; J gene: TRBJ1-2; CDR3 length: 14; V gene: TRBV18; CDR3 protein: CASETDRGSHGYTF; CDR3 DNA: TGTGCCAGCGAGACGGACAGGGGTAGCCATGGCTACACCTTC
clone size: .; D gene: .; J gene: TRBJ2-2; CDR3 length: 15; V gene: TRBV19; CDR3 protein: CASSIERTNTGELFF; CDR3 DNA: TGTGCCAGTAGTATCGAGCGGACGAACACCGGGGAGCTGTTTTTT
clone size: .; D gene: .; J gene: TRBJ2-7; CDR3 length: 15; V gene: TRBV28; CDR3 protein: CASSTPGQGWGEQYF; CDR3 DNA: TGTGCCAGCAGTACCCCAGGGCAGGGGTGGGGCGAGCAGTACTTC
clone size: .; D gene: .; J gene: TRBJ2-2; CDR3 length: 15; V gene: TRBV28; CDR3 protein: CATRVLSMNTGELFF; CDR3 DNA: TGTGCCACCCGAGTCCTTTCGATGAACACCGGGGAGCTGTTTTTT
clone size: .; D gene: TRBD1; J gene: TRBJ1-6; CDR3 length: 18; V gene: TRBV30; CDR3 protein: CAWRPGTGMSNDNSPLHF; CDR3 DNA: TGTGCCTGGAGACCCGGGACAGGGATGTCGAACGATAATTCACCCCTCCACTTT
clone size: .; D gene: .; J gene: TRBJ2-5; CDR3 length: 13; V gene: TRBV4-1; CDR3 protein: CASSQVLGETQYF; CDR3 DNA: TGCGCCAGCAGCCAAGTTCTCGGAGAGACCCAGTACTTC
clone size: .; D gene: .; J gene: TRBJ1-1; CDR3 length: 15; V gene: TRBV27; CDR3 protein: CASSSTLPSYTEAFF; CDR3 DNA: TGTGCCAGCAGTTCGACCCTTCCTAGTTACACTGAAGCTTTCTTT
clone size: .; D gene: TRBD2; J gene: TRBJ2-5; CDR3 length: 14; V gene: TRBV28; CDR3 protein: CASSTTSGGETQYF; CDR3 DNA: TGTGCCAGCAGTACGACTAGCGGGGGAGAGACCCAGTACTTC
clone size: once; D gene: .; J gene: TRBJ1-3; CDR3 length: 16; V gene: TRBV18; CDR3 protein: CASSTVAGGSGNTIYF; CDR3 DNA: TGTGCCAGCTCAACGGTTGCAGGAGGATCTGGAAACACCATATATTTT
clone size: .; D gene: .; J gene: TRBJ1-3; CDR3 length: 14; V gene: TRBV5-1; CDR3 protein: CASSLAGSGNTIYF; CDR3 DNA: TGCGCCAGCAGCTTGGCGGGCTCTGGAAACACCATATATTTT
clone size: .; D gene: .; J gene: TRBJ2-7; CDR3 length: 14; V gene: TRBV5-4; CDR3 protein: CASSTGGGLAEQYF; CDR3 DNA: TGTGCCAGCAGTACTGGGGGGGGGCTCGCCGAGCAGTACTTC